The clone carrying this T cell receptor (beta chain) has only one observation. Its antigen is unidentified. The data stem from a study of cytomegalovirus exposure and HLA in healthy donors. About the study: The same platform used for the 600 to 750 first-cohort repertoires was also used for the 95 to 150 validation repertoires, as a later analysis reported. Study conclusions and caveats: A subsequent analysis found that TCR clusters from the first cohort also tended to co-occur in the 90 to 150 validation repertoires, with about 94% of cluster scores above 0. For cytomegalovirus status, the classifier reportedly gave diagnoses with high specificity and sensitivity. While the bulk of TCR sequences proved rare, some public TCRs turned up in many donors.

The repertoire was sequenced with immunoSEQ multiplex PCR; TCRdb's copy has only in-frame clones and lacks some. The sample consists of roughly 120,000 clones, 70% to 90% of them appearing once. Sequencing was performed on PBMCs. The sequence was obtained from a woman aged 30 to 39 in good health and CMV-seronegative.

The DNA for the CDR3 is TGCGCCAGCAGCTTAGGACTAGCGAGCACAGATACGCAGTATTTT. The encoded protein is CASSLGLASTDTQYF. The rearrangement uses TRBV5-1 and TRBJ2-3, with 9 bases that match TRBD2. Germline assignment: CDR1 SGHRS and CDR2 YFSETQ. Trimming took 2 bases from V and 0 from J; bases not matched to a gene: 1. CDR3 length equals 15 residues.